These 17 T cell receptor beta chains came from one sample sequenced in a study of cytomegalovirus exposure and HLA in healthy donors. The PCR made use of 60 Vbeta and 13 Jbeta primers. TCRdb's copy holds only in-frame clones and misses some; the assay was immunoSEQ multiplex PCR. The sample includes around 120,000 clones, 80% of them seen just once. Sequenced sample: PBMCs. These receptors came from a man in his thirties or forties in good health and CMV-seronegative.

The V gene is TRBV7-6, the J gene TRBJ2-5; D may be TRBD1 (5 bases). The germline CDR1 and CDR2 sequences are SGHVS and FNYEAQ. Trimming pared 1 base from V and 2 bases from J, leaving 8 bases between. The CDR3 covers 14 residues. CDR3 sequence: CASSLVQDQETQYF. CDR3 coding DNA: TGTGCCAGCAGCTTAGTACAGGATCAAGAGACCCAGTACTTC.

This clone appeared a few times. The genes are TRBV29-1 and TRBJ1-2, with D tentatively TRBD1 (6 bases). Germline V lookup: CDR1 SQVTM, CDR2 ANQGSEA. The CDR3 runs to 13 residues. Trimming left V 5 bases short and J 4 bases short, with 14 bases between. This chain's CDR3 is CSVSPTGGYGYTF. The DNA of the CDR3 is TGCAGCGTTAGCCCGACAGGCGGCTATGGCTACACCTTC.

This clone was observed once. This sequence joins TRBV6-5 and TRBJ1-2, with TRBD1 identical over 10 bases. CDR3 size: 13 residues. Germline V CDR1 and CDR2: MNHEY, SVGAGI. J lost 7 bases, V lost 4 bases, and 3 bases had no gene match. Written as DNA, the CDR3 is TGTGCCAGCAGTTCCCGGGACAGGGGTGGCTACACCTTC. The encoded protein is CASSSRDRGGYTF.

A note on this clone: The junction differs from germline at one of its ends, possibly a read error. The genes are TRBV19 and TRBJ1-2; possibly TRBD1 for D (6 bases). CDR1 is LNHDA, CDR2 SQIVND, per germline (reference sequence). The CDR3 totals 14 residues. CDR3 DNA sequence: TGTGCCAGTAGCAGGGACACAACTAACTATGGCTACCCCTTC. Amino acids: CASSRDTTNYGYPF.

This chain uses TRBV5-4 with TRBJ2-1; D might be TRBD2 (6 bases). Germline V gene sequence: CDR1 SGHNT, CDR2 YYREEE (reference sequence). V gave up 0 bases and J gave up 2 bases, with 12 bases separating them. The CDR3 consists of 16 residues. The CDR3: CASSLVGGAAYNEQFF. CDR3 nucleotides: TGTGCCAGCAGCTTGGTTGGCGGGGCCGCCTACAATGAGCAGTTCTTC.

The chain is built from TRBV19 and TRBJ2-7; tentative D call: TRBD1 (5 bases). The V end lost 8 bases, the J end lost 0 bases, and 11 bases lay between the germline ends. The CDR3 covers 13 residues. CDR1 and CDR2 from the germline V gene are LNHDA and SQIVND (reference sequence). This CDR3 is CASEDTNSYEQYF. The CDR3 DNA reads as TGTGCCAGTGAGGACACCAACTCCTACGAGCAGTACTTC.

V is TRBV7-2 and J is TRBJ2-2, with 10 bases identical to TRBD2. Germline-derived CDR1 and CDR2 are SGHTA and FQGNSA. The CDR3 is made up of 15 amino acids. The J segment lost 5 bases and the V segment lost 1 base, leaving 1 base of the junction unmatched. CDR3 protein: CASSLVAGGTGELFF. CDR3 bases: TGTGCCAGCAGCTTAGTAGCGGGAGGAACCGGGGAGCTGTTTTTT.

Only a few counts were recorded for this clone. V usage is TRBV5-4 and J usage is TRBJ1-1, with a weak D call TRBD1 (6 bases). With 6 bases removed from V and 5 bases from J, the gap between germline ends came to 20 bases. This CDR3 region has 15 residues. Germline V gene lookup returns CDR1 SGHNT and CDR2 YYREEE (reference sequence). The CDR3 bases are TGTGCCAGCACCCCCGGACAGTTCCACGGGACTGAAGCTTTCTTT. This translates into CASTPGQFHGTEAFF.

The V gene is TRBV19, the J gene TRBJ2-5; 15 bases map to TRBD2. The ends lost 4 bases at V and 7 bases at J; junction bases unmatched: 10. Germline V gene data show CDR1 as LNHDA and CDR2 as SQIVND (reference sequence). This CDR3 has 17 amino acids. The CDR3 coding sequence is TGTGCCAGTAGTACGGGACTAGCGGGAGGACCTGGTAGGACCCAGTACTTC. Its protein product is CASSTGLAGGPGRTQYF.

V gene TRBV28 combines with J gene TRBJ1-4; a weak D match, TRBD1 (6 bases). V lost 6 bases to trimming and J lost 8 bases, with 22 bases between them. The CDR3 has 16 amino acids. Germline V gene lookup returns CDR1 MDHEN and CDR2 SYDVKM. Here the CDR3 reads CASRRPTGNSVEKLFF. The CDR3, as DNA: TGTGCCAGCAGACGCCCAACAGGGAATAGCGTAGAAAAACTGTTTTTT.

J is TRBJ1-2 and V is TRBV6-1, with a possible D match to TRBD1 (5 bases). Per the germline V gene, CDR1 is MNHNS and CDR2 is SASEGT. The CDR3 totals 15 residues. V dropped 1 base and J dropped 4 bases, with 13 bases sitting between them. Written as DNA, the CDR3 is TGTGCCAGCAGTGAAGGGGGGAGGGGTTCCTATGGCTACACCTTC. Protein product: CASSEGGRGSYGYTF.

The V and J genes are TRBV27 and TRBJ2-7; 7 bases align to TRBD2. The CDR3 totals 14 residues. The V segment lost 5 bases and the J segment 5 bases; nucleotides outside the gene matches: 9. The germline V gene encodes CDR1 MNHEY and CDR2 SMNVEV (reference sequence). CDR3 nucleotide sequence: TGTGCCAGCAGTCCCCTGCGGGAGTACCACGAGCAGTACTTC. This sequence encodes CASSPLREYHEQYF.

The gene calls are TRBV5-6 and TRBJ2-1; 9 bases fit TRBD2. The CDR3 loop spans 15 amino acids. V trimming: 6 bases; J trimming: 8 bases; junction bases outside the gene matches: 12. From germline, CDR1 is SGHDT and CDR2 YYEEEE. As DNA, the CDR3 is TGTGCCAGCAACTCTGGCGGGAGGGCCTATGATGAGCAGTTCTTC. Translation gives CASNSGGRAYDEQFF.

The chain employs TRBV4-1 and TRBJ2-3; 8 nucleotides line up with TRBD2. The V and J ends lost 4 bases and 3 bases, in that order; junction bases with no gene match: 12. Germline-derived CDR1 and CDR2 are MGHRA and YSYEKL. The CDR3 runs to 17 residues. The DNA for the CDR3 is TGCGCCAGCAGCCGCTTCCCTAGCACTAGCGGTACAGATACGCAGTATTTT. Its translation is CASSRFPSTSGTDTQYF.

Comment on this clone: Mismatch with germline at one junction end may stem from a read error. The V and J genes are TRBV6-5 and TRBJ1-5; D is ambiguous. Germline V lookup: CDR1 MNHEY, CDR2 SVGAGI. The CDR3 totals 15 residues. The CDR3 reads CASSLRENSNQPQNF. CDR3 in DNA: TGTGCCAGCAGTTTGAGGGAAAATAGCAATCAGCCCCAGAATTTT.

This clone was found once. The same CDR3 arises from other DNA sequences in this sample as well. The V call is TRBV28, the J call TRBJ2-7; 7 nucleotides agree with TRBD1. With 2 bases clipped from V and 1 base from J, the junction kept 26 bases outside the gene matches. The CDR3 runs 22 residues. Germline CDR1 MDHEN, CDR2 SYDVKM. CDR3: CASSLPPFRTGQAPKQSYEQYF. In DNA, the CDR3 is TGTGCCAGCAGTTTACCACCCTTCAGGACAGGACAGGCACCGAAACAGTCCTACGAGCAGTACTTC.

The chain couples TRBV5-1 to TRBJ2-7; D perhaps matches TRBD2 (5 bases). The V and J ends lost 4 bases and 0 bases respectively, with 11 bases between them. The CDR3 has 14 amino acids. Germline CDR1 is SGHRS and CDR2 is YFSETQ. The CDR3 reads CASSLDLSSYEQYF. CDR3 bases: TGCGCCAGCAGCCTGGACTTAAGCTCCTACGAGCAGTACTTC.